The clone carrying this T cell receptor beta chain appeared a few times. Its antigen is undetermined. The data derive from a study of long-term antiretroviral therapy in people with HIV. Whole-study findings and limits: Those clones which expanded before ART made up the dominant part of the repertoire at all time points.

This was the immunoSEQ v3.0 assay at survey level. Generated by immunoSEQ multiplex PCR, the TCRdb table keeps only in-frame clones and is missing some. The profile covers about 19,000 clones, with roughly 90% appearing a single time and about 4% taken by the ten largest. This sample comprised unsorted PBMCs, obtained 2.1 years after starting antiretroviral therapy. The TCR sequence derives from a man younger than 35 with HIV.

The chain's CDR3 is CAIRQGGYGYTF. As DNA, the CDR3 is TGTGCCATCCGCCAGGGTGGCTATGGCTACACCTTC. This chain joins TRBV10-3 and TRBJ1-2; TRBD1 is a possible D gene (5 bases). Germline V gene sequence: CDR1 ENHRY, CDR2 SYGVKD. V lost 8 bases to trimming and J lost 4 bases, with 11 bases between them. CDR3 length: 12 residues.